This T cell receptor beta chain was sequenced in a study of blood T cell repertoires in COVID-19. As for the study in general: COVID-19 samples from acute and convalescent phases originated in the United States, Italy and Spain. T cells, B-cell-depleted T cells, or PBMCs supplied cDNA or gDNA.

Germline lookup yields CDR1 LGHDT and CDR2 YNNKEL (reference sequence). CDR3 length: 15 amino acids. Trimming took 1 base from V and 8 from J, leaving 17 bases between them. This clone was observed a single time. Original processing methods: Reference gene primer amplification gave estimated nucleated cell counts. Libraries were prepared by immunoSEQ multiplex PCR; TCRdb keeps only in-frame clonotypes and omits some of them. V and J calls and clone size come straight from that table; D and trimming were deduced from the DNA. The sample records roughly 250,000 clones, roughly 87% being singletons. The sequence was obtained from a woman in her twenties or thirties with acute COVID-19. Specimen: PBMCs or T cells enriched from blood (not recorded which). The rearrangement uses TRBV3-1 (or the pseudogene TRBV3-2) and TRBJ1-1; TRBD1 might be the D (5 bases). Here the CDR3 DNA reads TGTGCCAGCAGCCAAGCAGCAGGGTTCCCCCCAGAAGCTTTCTTT. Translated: CASSQAAGFPPEAFF.